Below, 10 T cell receptor beta chains from the same sample are listed, as sequenced in a study of memory CD4+ T cells and cytomegalovirus serostatus. Single viable CD3+CD4+CD8-CD45RO+ cells were sorted as the memory CD4+ T cells. Generated by immunoSEQ multiplex PCR, the TCRdb table keeps only in-frame clones and is missing some. The sample comprises 70,000 to 90,000 clones, around 78% of which are singletons, and 2% to 3% rests with the top ten. Input material: memory CD4+ T cells from blood. Receptor source: an adult in good health and CMV-seropositive.

The chain links TRBV6-6 to TRBJ2-7; TRBD1 is a possible D gene (7 bases). Germline V gives CDR1 MNHNY, CDR2 SVGAGI (reference sequence). CDR3 length: 14 residues. V shed 7 bases and J shed 7 bases, with 20 bases lying between them. The CDR3 reads CASTESGTAGEQYF. CDR3 coding DNA: TGTGCCAGCACAGAATCCGGGACAGCGGGTGAGCAGTACTTC.

This clone was recorded a few times. J is TRBJ1-2 and V is TRBV2, with no clear D. The CDR3 contains 14 residues. The V gene lost 4 bases and the J gene lost 7 bases, with 16 bases spanning the gap. Germline V gives CDR1 SNHLY, CDR2 FYNNEI. The CDR3: CASSVKSRSGGYTF. Here the CDR3 DNA reads TGTGCCAGCAGTGTTAAGTCTCGGTCGGGTGGCTACACCTTC.

The chain's CDR3 is CASSLGSGGSAEEQYV. The CDR3 DNA reads as TGTGCCAGCAGCTTAGGCAGCGGGGGCTCAGCGGAAGAGCAGTACGTC. The V gene is TRBV7-9, the J gene TRBJ2-7; 8 bases are shared with TRBD2. Germline-derived CDR1 and CDR2 are SEHNR and FQNEAQ (reference sequence). The CDR3 runs 16 residues. V lost 1 base, J lost 7 bases, and 12 bases stayed unmatched.

The V and J genes are TRBV7-2 and TRBJ2-1; the D gene is possibly TRBD1 (5 bases). Germline V gene sequence: CDR1 SGHTA, CDR2 FQGNSA. Trimming removed 6 bases at V and 3 bases at J, with 12 bases between. The CDR3 spans 14 residues. The CDR3 is CASREKQVYNEQFF. The CDR3 DNA follows: TGTGCCAGCAGGGAAAAACAGGTCTACAATGAGCAGTTCTTC.

The chain employs TRBV11-2 and TRBJ2-1; D perhaps matches TRBD2 (5 bases). V was cut by 3 bases and J by 4 bases, with 16 bases left in between. Germline-derived CDR1 and CDR2 are SGHAT and FQNNGV. The CDR3 covers 16 residues. In nucleotides, the CDR3 is TGTGCCAGCAGCTTCCGGGGTTCGGGTCTTTACAATGAGCAGTTCTTC. Translating it yields CASSFRGSGLYNEQFF.

The rearrangement joins TRBV4-2 to TRBJ2-6, with TRBD2 identical over 9 bases. The junction had 10 bases not matched to a gene; V was cut back by 3 bases and J by 1 base. The CDR3 consists of 19 residues. Germline V gene data show CDR1 as LGHNA and CDR2 as YNFKEQ. The CDR3 protein is CASSQAGAGGQSGANVLTF. CDR3 DNA: TGTGCCAGCAGCCAGGCAGGGGCGGGGGGGCAATCTGGGGCCAACGTCCTGACTTTC.

The gene calls are TRBV5-5 and TRBJ2-7, with 7 bases aligning to TRBD1. The V and J ends lost 4 bases and 3 bases, in that order; junction bases with no gene match: 10. CDR3 size: 15 residues. Germline V gene data show CDR1 as SGHKS and CDR2 as YYEKEE (reference sequence). Written as DNA, the CDR3 is TGTGCCAGCAGCACTGGTCCCGGGACAGTCTACGAGCAGTACTTC. Its protein is CASSTGPGTVYEQYF.

This chain uses TRBV27 with TRBJ1-1; weak D call: TRBD1 (5 bases). In germline, CDR1 is MNHEY, CDR2 SMNVEV (reference sequence). Trimming left V 3 bases short and J 6 bases short, with 11 bases between. CDR3 length: 13 amino acids. For the CDR3, the DNA is TGTGCCAGCAGTTTCTCCCCGGGACCTGAAGCTTTCTTT. Its translation: CASSFSPGPEAFF.

The rearrangement uses TRBV11-2 and TRBJ2-5, with 13 positions matching TRBD2. Germline trimming cut 5 bases from V and 2 bases from J; bases unmatched to any gene: 8. There are 17 residues in the CDR3. CDR1 and CDR2 (germline): SGHAT, FQNNGV. CDR3 sequence: CASSIRTSGRTQETQYF. In DNA form, the CDR3 reads TGTGCCAGCAGCATAAGGACTAGCGGGAGAACACAAGAGACCCAGTACTTC. Combining the CDR3 with reference TRBV11-2 and TRBJ2-5 gives the whole variable domain EAGVAQSPRYKIIEKRQSVAFWCNPISGHATLYWYQQILGQGPKLLIQFQNNGVVDDSQLPKDRFSAERLKGVDSTLKIQPAKLEDSAVYLCASSIRTSGRTQETQYFGPGTRLLVL.

The chain couples TRBV6-5 to TRBJ1-2, with a weak D call TRBD1 (6 bases). The CDR3 length is 15 residues. Germline V CDR1 and CDR2: MNHEY, SVGAGI. The V end lost 2 bases, the J end lost 13 bases, and 23 bases lay between the germline ends. As DNA, the CDR3 is TGTGCCAGCAGTTACCGGGCGACAGGCTCCTGGGCTGGCACCTTC. Translated, it gives CASSYRATGSWAGTF.